Listed below are T cell receptor beta chains from one sample, sequenced in a study of shared clonotypes between healthy human individuals. Assay: immunoSEQ multiplex PCR; the TCRdb copy retains only in-frame clones and omits some. Altogether 2.5 million or so clones are present, over 85% being singletons, with the ten largest covering 0.14%. The sequencing sample was made of naive CD4+ T cells sorted from blood. The receptors were gathered from a man aged 18 to 30 in good health. Both conserved end residues are part of each CDR3.

v_gene	j_gene	CDR3aa
TRBV6-5	TRBJ2-7	CASSSRTGPPHF
TRBV5-8	TRBJ2-3	CASRWRGTDTQYF
TRBV5-4	TRBJ2-2	CASSAQGVANTGELFF
TRBV7-2	TRBJ2-7	CASRAVLAGAYEQYF
TRBV7-2	TRBJ2-3	CASSARTSRTDTQYF
TRBV10-3	TRBJ1-2	CAISATGFGYGYTF
TRBV6-5	TRBJ1-1	CASSYSGEGKTFF
TRBV18	TRBJ2-1	CASSLRTGADEQFF
TRBV6-4	TRBJ2-6	CASRTVAGANVLTF
TRBV2	TRBJ2-7	CASTRGRSYEQYF
TRBV5-6	TRBJ2-2	CASSLLMEDTGELFF
TRBV15	TRBJ2-5	CATRSGGDKRTQYF
TRBV6-6	TRBJ1-4	CASMGPGLDNEKLFF
TRBV5-3	TRBJ2-2	CARSWRGRTGELFF
TRBV7-9	TRBJ2-1	CASSSGLVRNEQFF
TRBV28	TRBJ1-1	CASSPGGGAFF
TRBV18	TRBJ2-2	CASSSRTGNTGELFF
TRBV7-2	TRBJ2-3	CASSSSGSTDTQYF
TRBV9	TRBJ2-7	CASSDSSGVGHYEQYF
TRBV5-1	TRBJ2-7	CASGGTSGYEQYF
TRBV28	TRBJ2-7	CASVPGQAVYEQYF
TRBV19	TRBJ2-1	CASRQDRHNEQFF